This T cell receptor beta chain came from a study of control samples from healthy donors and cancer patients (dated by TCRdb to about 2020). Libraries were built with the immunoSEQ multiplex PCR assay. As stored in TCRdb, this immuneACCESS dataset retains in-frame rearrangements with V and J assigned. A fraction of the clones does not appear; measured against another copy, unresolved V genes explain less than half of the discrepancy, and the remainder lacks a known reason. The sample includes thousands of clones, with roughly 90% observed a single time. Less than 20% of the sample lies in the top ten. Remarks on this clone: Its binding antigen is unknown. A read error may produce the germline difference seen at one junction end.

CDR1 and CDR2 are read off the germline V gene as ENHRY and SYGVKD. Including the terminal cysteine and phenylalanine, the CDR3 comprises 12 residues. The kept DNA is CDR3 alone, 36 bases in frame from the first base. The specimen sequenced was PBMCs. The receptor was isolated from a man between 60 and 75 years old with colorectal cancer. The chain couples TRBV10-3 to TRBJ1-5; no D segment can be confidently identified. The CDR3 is CATSPDNQPQHF. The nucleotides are TGTGCCACCAGTCCGGACAATCAGCCCCAGCATTTT.